The rows below give T cell receptor beta chains drawn from one sample of a study of T cell changes during pregnancy in multiple sclerosis. Using immunoSEQ multiplex PCR, the repertoire was profiled, and TCRdb retains in-frame clones only, with some absent. The sample records 30,000 or so clones, more than 85% being singletons. The material was CD4+ T cells from peripheral blood mononuclear cells, obtained after pregnancy. These receptors were taken from a female donor with multiple sclerosis, enrolled in a pregnancy study. Both conserved end residues are part of each CDR3. Fields, in order: clone size, D gene, J gene, V gene, CDR3 protein, CDR3 DNA. The D gene is left open where the match is weak. Size is omitted from some rows. Given values are once, few, many or a class for expanded clones.

abundance: .
d_gene: TRBD1
j_gene: TRBJ1-5
v_gene: TRBV7-2
CDR3aa: CASSVVSGGNQPQHF
CDR3nt: TGTGCCAGCAGCGTAGTCTCAGGGGGGAATCAGCCCCAGCATTTT

abundance: once
d_gene: .
j_gene: TRBJ2-7
v_gene: TRBV21-1
CDR3aa: CASSKLCGGYEQYF
CDR3nt: TGTGCCAGCAGCAAACTTTGTGGAGGCTACGAGCAGTACTTC

abundance: .
d_gene: .
j_gene: TRBJ2-1
v_gene: TRBV19
CDR3aa: CATSRTGTTDEQFF
CDR3nt: TGTGCCACTTCCCGTACGGGGACAACTGATGAGCAGTTCTTC

abundance: .
d_gene: .
j_gene: TRBJ1-2
v_gene: TRBV7-9
CDR3aa: CASSSQYGYTF
CDR3nt: TGTGCCAGCAGCTCACAATATGGCTACACCTTC

abundance: .
d_gene: TRBD1
j_gene: TRBJ1-2
v_gene: TRBV13
CDR3aa: CASSVTGVYGYTF
CDR3nt: TGTGCCAGCAGCGTCACAGGGGTCTATGGCTACACCTTC

abundance: .
d_gene: .
j_gene: TRBJ1-5
v_gene: TRBV21-1
CDR3aa: CASSTWDRGNQPQHF
CDR3nt: TGTGCCAGCAGCACATGGGACAGGGGCAATCAGCCCCAGCATTTT

abundance: .
d_gene: .
j_gene: TRBJ1-6
v_gene: TRBV6-1
CDR3aa: CASSDQAGGSYNSPLHF
CDR3nt: TGTGCCAGCAGTGATCAGGCGGGGGGATCCTATAATTCACCCCTCCACTTT

abundance: .
d_gene: .
j_gene: TRBJ1-5
v_gene: TRBV30
CDR3aa: CAWSFGAQPQHF
CDR3nt: TGTGCCTGGAGTTTCGGAGCTCAGCCCCAGCATTTT

abundance: .
d_gene: TRBD2
j_gene: TRBJ2-5
v_gene: TRBV20-1
CDR3aa: CSAWEGETQYF
CDR3nt: TGCAGTGCGTGGGAGGGCGAGACCCAGTACTTC

abundance: .
d_gene: .
j_gene: TRBJ1-3
v_gene: TRBV28
CDR3aa: CASSSTGQSGNTIYF
CDR3nt: TGTGCCAGCAGTTCGACAGGACAATCTGGAAACACCATATATTTT

abundance: .
d_gene: .
j_gene: TRBJ1-1
v_gene: TRBV5-1
CDR3aa: CASSPPGVDTEAFF
CDR3nt: TGCGCCAGCAGCCCCCCAGGGGTGGACACTGAAGCTTTCTTT

abundance: few
d_gene: .
j_gene: TRBJ2-3
v_gene: TRBV7-9
CDR3aa: CASSLELSTQYF
CDR3nt: TGTGCCAGCAGCTTAGAATTGAGTACGCAGTATTTT

abundance: few
d_gene: .
j_gene: TRBJ2-5
v_gene: TRBV2
CDR3aa: CASSEYAGIGETQYF
CDR3nt: TGTGCCAGCAGTGAATATGCAGGGATTGGGGAGACCCAGTACTTC

abundance: .
d_gene: .
j_gene: TRBJ1-1
v_gene: TRBV20-1
CDR3aa: CSARGPISAFF
CDR3nt: TGCAGTGCAAGGGGTCCTATAAGCGCTTTCTTT

abundance: .
d_gene: .
j_gene: TRBJ1-1
v_gene: TRBV11-1
CDR3aa: CASSPPGGFNTEAFF
CDR3nt: TGTGCCAGCAGCCCGCCGGGGGGATTCAACACTGAAGCTTTCTTT